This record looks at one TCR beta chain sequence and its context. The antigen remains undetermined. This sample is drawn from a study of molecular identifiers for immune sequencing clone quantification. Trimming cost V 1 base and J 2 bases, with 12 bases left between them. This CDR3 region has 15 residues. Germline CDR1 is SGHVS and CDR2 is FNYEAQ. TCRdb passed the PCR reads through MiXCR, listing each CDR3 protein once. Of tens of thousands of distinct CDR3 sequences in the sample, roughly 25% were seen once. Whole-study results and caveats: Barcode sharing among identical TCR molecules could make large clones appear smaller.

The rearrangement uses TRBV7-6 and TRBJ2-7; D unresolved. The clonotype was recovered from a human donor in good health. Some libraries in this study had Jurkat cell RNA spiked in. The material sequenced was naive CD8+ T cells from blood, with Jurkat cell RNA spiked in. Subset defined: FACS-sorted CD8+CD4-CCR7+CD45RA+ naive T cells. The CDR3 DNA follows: TGTGCCAGCAGCTTAGGGCCCAGGAATACCTACGAGCAGTACTTC. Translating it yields CASSLGPRNTYEQYF. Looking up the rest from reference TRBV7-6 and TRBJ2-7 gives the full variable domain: GAGVSQSPRYKVTKRGQDVALRCDPISGHVSLYWYRQALGQGPEFLTYFNYEAQQDKSGLPNDRFSAERPEGSISTLTIQRTEQRDSAMYRCASSLGPRNTYEQYFGPGTRLTVT.